Listed here are 13 T cell receptor beta chains from one sample, sequenced in a study of blood T cell repertoires in COVID-19. Measured with immunoSEQ multiplex PCR; TCRdb has only the in-frame clones, and not every one. In the table there are about 230,000 clones, 65% to 90% of which are singletons. The sample was peripheral blood. The source of these receptors is a woman in her fifties or sixties with acute or convalescent COVID-19.

The genes are TRBV5-6 and TRBJ1-3, with TRBD1 identical over 7 bases. CDR1 SGHDT and CDR2 YYEEEE come from the germline V gene. With 4 bases clipped from V and 2 bases from J, the junction kept 3 bases outside the gene matches. This CDR3 is built from 14 residues. CDR3 sequence: CASSPGTAGNTIYF. The CDR3 DNA sequence: TGTGCCAGCAGCCCCGGGACAGCTGGAAACACCATATATTTT.

CDR3 loop: CASSRDRGSSYNEQFF. In DNA, the CDR3 is TGTGCCAGCAGCAGAGACAGGGGGAGCTCCTACAATGAGCAGTTCTTC. The V call is TRBV7-8, the J call TRBJ2-1; 9 bases line up with TRBD1. The length of the CDR3 is 16 residues. CDR1 and CDR2 (germline): SGHVS, FQNEAQ. The ends lost 5 bases at V and 0 bases at J; junction bases unmatched: 5. Full variable domain (rest looked up from reference TRBV7-8 and TRBJ2-1): GAGVSQSPRYKVAKRGQDVALRCDPISGHVSLFWYQQALGQGPEFLTYFQNEAQLDKSGLPSDRFFAERPEGSVSTLKIQRTQQEDSAVYLCASSRDRGSSYNEQFFGPGTRLTVL.

The chain carries TRBV28 and TRBJ2-1; TRBD1 is a possible D gene (5 bases). Trimming left V 10 bases short and J 5 bases short, with 9 bases between. There are 11 residues in the CDR3. Germline V lookup: CDR1 MDHEN, CDR2 SYDVKM. CDR3 coding DNA: TGTGCCATTGGGGCCGACAATGAGCAGTTCTTC. This encodes CAIGADNEQFF.

This clone occurred a few times. This chain connects TRBV3-1 (or the pseudogene TRBV3-2) to TRBJ1-6; D may be TRBD1 (5 bases). Germline values: CDR1 LGHDT, CDR2 YNNKEL (reference sequence). The CDR3 length is 16 residues. Trimming removed 1 base from V and 6 bases from J, with 13 bases in between. The CDR3 DNA is TGTGCCAGCAGCCAAGTCCCGGGGGGGATTAATTCACCCCTCCACTTT. Its translation: CASSQVPGGINSPLHF.

The rearrangement uses TRBV6-2 or TRBV6-3 and TRBJ1-5; unclear D gene. Germline loops: CDR1 MNHEY, CDR2 SVGEGT. With 4 bases removed from V and 2 bases from J, the gap between germline ends came to 15 bases. This CDR3 has 16 amino acids. This CDR3 reads CASSLAMTGRNQPQHF. In nucleotides, the CDR3 is TGTGCCAGCAGTTTAGCGATGACGGGTCGCAATCAGCCCCAGCATTTT.

V and J are TRBV1 and TRBJ1-1; the D call in the table, TRBD1, was not verified against the DNA. TRBV1 is a pseudogene locus. The CDR3 spans 14 residues. The CDR3 protein is CTSSSGFLDTEAFF. The DNA for the CDR3 is TGCACCAGCAGCTCAGGGTTTTTGGACACTGAAGCTTTCTTT.

The V call is TRBV4-2, the J call TRBJ1-4; D is uncertain. The CDR3 has 15 residues. Trimming pared 0 bases from V and 3 bases from J, leaving 8 bases between. CDR1 and CDR2 (germline): LGHNA, YNFKEQ. CDR3 coding DNA: TGTGCCAGCAGCCAAGAAACGGGTTCTAATGAAAAACTGTTTTTT. This encodes CASSQETGSNEKLFF.

The rearrangement joins TRBV4-2 to TRBJ1-2, with 9 nucleotides matching TRBD1. The V segment lost 1 base and the J segment 6 bases; nucleotides outside the gene matches: 3. Germline V gives CDR1 LGHNA, CDR2 YNFKEQ. CDR3 length equals 14 residues. The CDR3 coding sequence is TGTGCCAGCAGCCAAGCGGGGGACAGGGATGGCTACACCTTC. This translates into CASSQAGDRDGYTF.

The rearrangement joins TRBV5-5 to TRBJ2-7; 7 nucleotides line up with TRBD1. The CDR3 runs to 14 residues. Germline V lookup: CDR1 SGHKS, CDR2 YYEKEE (reference sequence). V gave up 3 bases and J gave up 3 bases; unmatched junction bases: 6. The CDR3 loop is CASSSSGGYYEQYF. CDR3 DNA sequence: TGTGCCAGCAGCTCCTCAGGGGGTTACTACGAGCAGTACTTC.

This clone showed up just a few times. V usage is TRBV11-2 and J usage is TRBJ2-7; D is uncertain. Trimming removed 0 bases at V and 3 bases at J, with 12 bases between. This CDR3 is 15 amino acids long. Germline CDR1 is SGHAT and CDR2 is FQNNGV. The CDR3 coding sequence is TGTGCCAGCAGCTTAGATCTAGTAGTAGGCTACGAGCAGTACTTC. This sequence encodes CASSLDLVVGYEQYF.

The genes are TRBV6-6 and TRBJ1-5; TRBD1 aligns across 8 bases. V gave up 4 bases and J gave up 1 base; unmatched junction bases: 6. Germline values: CDR1 MNHNY, CDR2 SVGAGI (reference sequence). CDR3 length: 16 amino acids. The chain's CDR3 is CASSSGQGASNQPQHF. The CDR3, as DNA: TGTGCCAGCAGTTCCGGACAGGGTGCAAGCAATCAGCCCCAGCATTTT.

This chain uses TRBV6-5 with TRBJ2-7; perhaps TRBD1 as D (6 bases). This CDR3 has 14 amino acids. Trimming stripped 2 bases from V and 6 bases from J, with 14 bases between. Germline values: CDR1 MNHEY, CDR2 SVGAGI. The CDR3 nucleotides are TGTGCCAGCAGTTACAAACGCGCACAGGGCGAGCAGTACTTC. This encodes CASSYKRAQGEQYF.

J is TRBJ2-7 and V is TRBV25-1; D may be TRBD2 (6 bases). The germline V gene encodes CDR1 MGHDK and CDR2 SYGVNS. The CDR3 contains 12 residues. The V end was cut by 6 bases, the J end by 4 bases, with 10 bases between. DNA of the CDR3: TGTGCCAGCAGCGGGAGTGGGTACGAGCAGTACTTC. This translates into CASSGSGYEQYF.